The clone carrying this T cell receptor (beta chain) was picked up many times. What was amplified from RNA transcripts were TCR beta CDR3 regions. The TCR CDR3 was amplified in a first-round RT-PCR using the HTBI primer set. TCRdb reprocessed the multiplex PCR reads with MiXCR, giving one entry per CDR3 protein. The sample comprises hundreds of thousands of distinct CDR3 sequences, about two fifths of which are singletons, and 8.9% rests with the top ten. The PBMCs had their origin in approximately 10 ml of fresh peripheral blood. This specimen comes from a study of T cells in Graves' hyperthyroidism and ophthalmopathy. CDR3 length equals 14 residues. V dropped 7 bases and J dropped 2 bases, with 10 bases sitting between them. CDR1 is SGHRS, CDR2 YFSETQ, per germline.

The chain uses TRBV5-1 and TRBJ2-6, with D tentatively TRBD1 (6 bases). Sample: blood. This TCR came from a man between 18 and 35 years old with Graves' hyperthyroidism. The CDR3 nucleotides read TGCGCCAGCCACACAGGGACTGGGGCCAACGTCCTGACTTTC. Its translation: CASHTGTGANVLTF.